This entry features one T cell receptor (beta chain) sequence. Its antigen is as yet unknown. Using a J-beta primer mix together with a sample-barcoded 5' primer, a second PCR was run for roughly 6 to 12 cycles. TCRdb itself ran the 5' RACE reads through MiXCR, one entry per CDR3 protein. This table holds about 2 million distinct CDR3 sequences, 49% found once. Germline CDR1 MNHEY, CDR2 SVGEGT. V was cut by 2 bases and J by 8 bases, with 8 bases left in between. CDR3 size: 12 residues. This specimen belongs to a study of blood T cells in healthy people across ages. Study-level findings and limits: Age brought a roughly linear fall in TCR beta diversity measured per million T cells.

The sample providers were healthy Caucasian people from Russia, aged roughly 6 to 95. The clonotype comes from a middle-aged woman in good health. Source material: blood. The V and J genes are TRBV6-2 or TRBV6-3 and TRBJ2-3; D ambiguous. In DNA, the CDR3 is TGTGCCAGCAGTTACCCGGCGTCTACGCAGTATTTT. Its translation: CASSYPASTQYF.